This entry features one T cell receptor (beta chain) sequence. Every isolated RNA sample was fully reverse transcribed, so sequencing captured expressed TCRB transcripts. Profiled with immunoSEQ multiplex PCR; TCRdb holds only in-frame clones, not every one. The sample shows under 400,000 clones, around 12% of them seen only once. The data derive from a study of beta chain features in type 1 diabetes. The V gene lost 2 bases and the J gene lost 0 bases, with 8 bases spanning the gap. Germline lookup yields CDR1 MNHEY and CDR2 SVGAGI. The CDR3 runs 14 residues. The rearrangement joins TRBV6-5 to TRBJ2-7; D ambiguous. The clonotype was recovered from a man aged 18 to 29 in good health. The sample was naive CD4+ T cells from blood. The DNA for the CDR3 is TGTGCCAGCAGTTACCGACGGAGCTCCTACGAGCAGTACTTC. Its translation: CASSYRRSSYEQYF.